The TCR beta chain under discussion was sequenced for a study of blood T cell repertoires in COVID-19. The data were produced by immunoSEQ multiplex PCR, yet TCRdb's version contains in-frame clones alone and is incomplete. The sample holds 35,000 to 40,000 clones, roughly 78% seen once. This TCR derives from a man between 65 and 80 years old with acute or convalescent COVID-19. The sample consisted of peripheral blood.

CDR3 nucleotide sequence: TGTGCCAGCAGCCCCGGGACAGGGCAGAATCAGCCCCAGCATTTT. As protein: CASSPGTGQNQPQHF. V and J are TRBV7-2 and TRBJ1-5, with 9 bases identical to TRBD1. With 5 bases clipped from V and 4 bases from J, the junction kept 6 bases outside the gene matches. This CDR3 comprises 15 residues. Per the germline V gene, CDR1 is SGHTA and CDR2 is FQGNSA.